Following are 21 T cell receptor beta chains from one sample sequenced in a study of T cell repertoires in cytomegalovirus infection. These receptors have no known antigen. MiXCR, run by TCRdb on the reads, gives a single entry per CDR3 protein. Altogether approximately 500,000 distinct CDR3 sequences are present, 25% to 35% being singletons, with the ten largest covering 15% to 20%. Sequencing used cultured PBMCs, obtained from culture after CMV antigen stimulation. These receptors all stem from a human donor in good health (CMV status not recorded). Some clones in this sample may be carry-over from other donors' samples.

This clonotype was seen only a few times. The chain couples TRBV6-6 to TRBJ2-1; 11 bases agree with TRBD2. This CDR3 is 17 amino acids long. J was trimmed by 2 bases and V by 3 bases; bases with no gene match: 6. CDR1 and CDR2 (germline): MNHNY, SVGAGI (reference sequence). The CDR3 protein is CASSYGTSGSTYNEQFF. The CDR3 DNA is TGTGCCAGCAGTTATGGGACTAGCGGATCGACCTACAATGAGCAGTTCTTC.

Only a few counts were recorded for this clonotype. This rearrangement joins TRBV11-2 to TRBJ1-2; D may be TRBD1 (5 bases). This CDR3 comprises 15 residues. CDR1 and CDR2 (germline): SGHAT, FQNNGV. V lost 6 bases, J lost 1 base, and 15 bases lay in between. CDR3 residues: CASSVEAGGNYGYTF. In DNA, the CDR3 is TGTGCCAGCAGTGTAGAGGCGGGGGGTAACTATGGCTACACCTTC.

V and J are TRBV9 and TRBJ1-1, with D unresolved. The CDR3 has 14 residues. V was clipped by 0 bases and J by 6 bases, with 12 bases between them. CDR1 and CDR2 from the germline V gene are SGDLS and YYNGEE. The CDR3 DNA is TGTGCCAGCAGCGTAGTGGGGAGTTACGCTGAAGCTTTCTTT. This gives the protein CASSVVGSYAEAFF.

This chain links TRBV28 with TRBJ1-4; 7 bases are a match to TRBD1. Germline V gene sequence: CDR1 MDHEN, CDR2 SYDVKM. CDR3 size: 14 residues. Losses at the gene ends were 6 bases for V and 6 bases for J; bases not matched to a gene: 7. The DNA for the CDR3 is TGTGCCAGCAGGACCGGGGACAGCCATGAAAAACTGTTTTTT. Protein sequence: CASRTGDSHEKLFF. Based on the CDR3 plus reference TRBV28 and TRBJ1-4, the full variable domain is DVKVTQSSRYLVKRTGEKVFLECVQDMDHENMFWYRQDPGLGLRLIYFSYDVKMKEKGDIPEGYSVSREKKERFSLILESASTNQTSMYLCASRTGDSHEKLFFGSGTQLSVL.

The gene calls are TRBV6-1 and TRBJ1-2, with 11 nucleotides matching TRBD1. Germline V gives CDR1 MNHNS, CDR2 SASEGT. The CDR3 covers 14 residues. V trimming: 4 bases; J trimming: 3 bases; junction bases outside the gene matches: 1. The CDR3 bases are TGTGCCAGCAGTGGGACAGGGGGCGACTATGGCTACACCTTC. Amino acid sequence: CASSGTGGDYGYTF.

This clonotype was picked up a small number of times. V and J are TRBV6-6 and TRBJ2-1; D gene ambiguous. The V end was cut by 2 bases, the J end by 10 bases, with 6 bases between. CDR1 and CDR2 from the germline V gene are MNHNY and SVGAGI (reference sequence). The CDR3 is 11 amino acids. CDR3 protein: CASSYLSEQFF. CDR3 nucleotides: TGTGCCAGCAGTTACCTTAGCGAGCAGTTCTTC.

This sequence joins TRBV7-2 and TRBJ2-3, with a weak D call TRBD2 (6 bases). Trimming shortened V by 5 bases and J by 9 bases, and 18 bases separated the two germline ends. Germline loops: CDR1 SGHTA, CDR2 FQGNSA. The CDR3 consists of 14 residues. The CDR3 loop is CASSLTSSGNTQYF. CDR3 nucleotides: TGTGCCAGCAGCCTCACTAGCTCGGGGAACACGCAGTATTTT.

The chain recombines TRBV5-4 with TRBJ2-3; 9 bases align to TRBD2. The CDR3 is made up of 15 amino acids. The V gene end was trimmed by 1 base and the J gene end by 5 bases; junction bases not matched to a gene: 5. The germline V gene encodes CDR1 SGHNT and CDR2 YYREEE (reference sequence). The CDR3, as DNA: TGTGCCAGCAGCTTGAGGCTAGCGGGACGAGATACGCAGTATTTT. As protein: CASSLRLAGRDTQYF.

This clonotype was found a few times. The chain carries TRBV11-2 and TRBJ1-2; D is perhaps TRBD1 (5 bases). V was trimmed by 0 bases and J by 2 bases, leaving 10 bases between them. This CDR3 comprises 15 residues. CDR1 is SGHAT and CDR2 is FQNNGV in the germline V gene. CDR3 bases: TGTGCCAGCAGCTTAGAGGTGGGGCAGAACTATGGCTACACCTTC. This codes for CASSLEVGQNYGYTF.

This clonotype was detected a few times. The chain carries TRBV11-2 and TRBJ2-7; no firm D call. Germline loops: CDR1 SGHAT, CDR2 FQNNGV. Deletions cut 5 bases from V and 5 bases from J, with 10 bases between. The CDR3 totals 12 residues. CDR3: CASSLDADEQYF. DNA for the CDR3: TGTGCCAGCAGCCTGGACGCCGACGAGCAGTACTTC.

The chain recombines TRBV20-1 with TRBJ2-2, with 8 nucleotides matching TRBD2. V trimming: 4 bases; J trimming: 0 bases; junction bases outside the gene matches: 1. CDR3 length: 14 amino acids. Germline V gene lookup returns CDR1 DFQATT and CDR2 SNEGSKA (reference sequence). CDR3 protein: CSAMRGANTGELFF. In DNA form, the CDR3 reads TGCAGTGCTATGCGGGGGGCGAACACCGGGGAGCTGTTTTTT.

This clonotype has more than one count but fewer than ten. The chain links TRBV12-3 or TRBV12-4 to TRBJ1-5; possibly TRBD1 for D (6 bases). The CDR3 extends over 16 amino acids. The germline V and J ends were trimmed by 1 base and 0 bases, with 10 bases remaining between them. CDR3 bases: TGTGCCAGCAGTTTAGTGACAGGACATAGCAATCAGCCCCAGCATTTT. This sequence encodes CASSLVTGHSNQPQHF.

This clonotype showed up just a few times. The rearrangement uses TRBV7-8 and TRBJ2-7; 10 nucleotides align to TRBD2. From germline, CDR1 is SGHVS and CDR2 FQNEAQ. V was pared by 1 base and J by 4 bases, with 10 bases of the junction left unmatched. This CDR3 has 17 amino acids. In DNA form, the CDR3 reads TGTGCCAGCAGCTTAGGCGGGATAGCGGGAGGACCTTACGAGCAGTACGTC. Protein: CASSLGGIAGGPYEQYV.

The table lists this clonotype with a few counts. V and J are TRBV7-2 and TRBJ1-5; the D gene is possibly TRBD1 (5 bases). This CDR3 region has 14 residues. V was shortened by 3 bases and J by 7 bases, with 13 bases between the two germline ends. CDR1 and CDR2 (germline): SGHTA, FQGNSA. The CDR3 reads CASSFLGARQPQHF. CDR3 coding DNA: TGTGCCAGCAGCTTTCTTGGGGCGAGACAGCCCCAGCATTTT.

CDR3 coding DNA: TGTGCCAGCAGTCCGGGACTAGCCTTGCCGGGCGCCGGGGAGCTGTTTTTT. As protein: CASSPGLALPGAGELFF. The chain combines TRBV6-1 with TRBJ2-2; 9 bases agree with TRBD2. The CDR3 runs 17 residues. J was trimmed by 6 bases and V by 5 bases; bases with no gene match: 13. Germline V gene sequence: CDR1 MNHNS, CDR2 SASEGT.

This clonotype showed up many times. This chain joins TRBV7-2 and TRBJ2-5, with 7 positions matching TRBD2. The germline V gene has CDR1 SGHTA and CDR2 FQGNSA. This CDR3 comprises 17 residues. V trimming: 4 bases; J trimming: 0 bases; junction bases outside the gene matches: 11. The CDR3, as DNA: TGTGCCAGCAGCTCCGCTCGGTCTAGCGGTCACCAAGAGACCCAGTACTTC. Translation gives CASSSARSSGHQETQYF.

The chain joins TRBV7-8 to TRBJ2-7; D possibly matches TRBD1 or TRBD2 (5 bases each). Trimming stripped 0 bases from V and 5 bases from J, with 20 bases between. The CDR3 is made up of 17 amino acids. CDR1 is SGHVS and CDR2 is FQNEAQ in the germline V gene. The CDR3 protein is CASSLASWDGPYNEQYV. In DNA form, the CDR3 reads TGTGCCAGCAGCTTAGCCTCCTGGGACGGCCCATATAACGAGCAGTACGTC.

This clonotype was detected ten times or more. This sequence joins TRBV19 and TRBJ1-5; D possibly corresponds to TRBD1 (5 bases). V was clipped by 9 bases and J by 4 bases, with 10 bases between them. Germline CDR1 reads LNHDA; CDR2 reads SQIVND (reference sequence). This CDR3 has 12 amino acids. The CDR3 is CASSRGNQPQHF. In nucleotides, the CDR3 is TGTGCCAGCAGCCGGGGGAATCAGCCCCAGCATTTT.

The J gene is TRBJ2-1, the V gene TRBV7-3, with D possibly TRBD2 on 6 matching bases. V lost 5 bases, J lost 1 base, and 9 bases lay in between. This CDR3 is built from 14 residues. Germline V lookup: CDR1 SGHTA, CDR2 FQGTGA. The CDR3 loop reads CASSPGTSYNEQFF. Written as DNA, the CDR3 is TGTGCCAGCAGCCCAGGGACTTCCTACAATGAGCAGTTCTTC.

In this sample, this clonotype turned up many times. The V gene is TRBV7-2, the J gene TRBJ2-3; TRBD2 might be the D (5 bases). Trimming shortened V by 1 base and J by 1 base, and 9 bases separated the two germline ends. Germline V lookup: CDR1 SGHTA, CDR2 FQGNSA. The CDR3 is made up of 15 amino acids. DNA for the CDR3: TGTGCCAGCAGCTTAGAAGCGGTGGGCACAGATACGCAGTATTTT. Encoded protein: CASSLEAVGTDTQYF.

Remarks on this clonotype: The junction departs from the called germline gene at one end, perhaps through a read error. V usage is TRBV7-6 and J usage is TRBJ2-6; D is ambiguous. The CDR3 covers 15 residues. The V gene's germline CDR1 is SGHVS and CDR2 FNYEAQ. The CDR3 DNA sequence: TGTGGCAGCAGCTTAGTGGGCGCTGGGGCCAACGTCCTGACTTTC. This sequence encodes CGSSLVGAGANVLTF.